This T cell receptor (beta chain) was identified during a study of T cell clusters in autoimmune cytopenias. Study-level points and caveats: The T cell clusters came from computational analysis alone and lack functional validation.

This clonotype is identified as medium-sized from frequency. Its specificity is not known. TRB amplification used 250 ng of peripheral blood genomic DNA. The CDR3 runs to 11 residues. Per germline, CDR1 PRHDT and CDR2 FYEKMQ (reference sequence). TRB was amplified by touch-down multiplex PCR, primer pools A and B combined. TCRdb reprocessed the multiplex PCR reads, keeping one entry per CDR3 protein, no DNA. Here the sample table reports more than 3,500 distinct CDR3 sequences. The genes are TRBV13 and TRBJ2-5. What was sequenced was peripheral blood. This receptor was obtained from a human donor with an autoimmune cytopenia or autoimmune hepatitis (not recorded which). CDR3 sequence: CASSLQETQYF.